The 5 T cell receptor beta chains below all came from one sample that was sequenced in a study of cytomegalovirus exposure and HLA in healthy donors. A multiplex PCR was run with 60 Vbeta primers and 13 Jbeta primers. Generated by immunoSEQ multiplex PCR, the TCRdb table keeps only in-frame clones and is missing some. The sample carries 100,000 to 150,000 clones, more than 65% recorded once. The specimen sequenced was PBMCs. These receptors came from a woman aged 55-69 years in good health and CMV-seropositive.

The CDR3 loop is CASTEDRAIQETQYF. The CDR3 DNA is TGTGCCAGCACCGAAGACAGGGCAATACAAGAGACCCAGTACTTC. The chain couples TRBV6-1 to TRBJ2-5, with 7 bases fitting TRBD1. V shed 7 bases and J 2 bases; nucleotides not matched to a gene: 10. The germline V gene has CDR1 MNHNS and CDR2 SASEGT. This CDR3 has 15 amino acids.

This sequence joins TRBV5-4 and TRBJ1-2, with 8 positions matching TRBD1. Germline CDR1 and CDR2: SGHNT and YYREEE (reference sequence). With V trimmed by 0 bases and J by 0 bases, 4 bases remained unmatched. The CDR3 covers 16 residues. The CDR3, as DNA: TGTGCCAGCAGCTTGGGGACAGGGAAGACTAACTATGGCTACACCTTC. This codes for CASSLGTGKTNYGYTF.

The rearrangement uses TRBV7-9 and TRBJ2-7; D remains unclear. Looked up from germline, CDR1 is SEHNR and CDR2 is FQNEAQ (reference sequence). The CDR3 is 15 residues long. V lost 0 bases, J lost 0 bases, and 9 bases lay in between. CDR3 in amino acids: CASSLAQRSSYEQYF. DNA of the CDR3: TGTGCCAGCAGCTTAGCGCAAAGGAGCTCCTACGAGCAGTACTTC.

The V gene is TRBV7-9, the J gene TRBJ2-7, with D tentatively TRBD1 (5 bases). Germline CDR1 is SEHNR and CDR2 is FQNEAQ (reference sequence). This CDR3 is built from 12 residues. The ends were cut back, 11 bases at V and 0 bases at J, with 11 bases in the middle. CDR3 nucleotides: TGTGCCGCCACCGACAGCTCCTACGAGCAGTACTTC. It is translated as CAATDSSYEQYF.

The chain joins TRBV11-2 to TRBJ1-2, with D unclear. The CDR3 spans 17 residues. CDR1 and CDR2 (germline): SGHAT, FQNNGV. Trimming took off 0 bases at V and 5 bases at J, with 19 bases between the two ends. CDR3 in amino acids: CASSLDLGENPDYGYTF. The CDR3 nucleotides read TGTGCCAGCAGCTTAGATCTCGGGGAAAACCCCGATTATGGCTACACCTTC.